This T cell receptor beta chain originates from a study of blood T cell repertoires in COVID-19. Study-level background: Acute and convalescent COVID-19 specimens originated in the United States, Italy and Spain. T cells, B-cell-depleted T cells, or PBMCs supplied cDNA or gDNA.

In the original analysis: Using reference gene primer amplification, nucleated cell counts were estimated. Method: immunoSEQ multiplex PCR; TCRdb's copy keeps in-frame clones and lacks some. The V and J calls and clone size were taken over from that table, and D and trimming were inferred from the DNA. The profile covers roughly 170,000 clones, with around 86% appearing a single time and around 3% taken by the ten largest. This clone was counted between two and nine times. V lost 5 bases to trimming and J lost 6 bases, with 16 bases between them. The CDR3 is 14 amino acids. Germline V CDR1 and CDR2: GTSNPN, SVGIG (reference sequence).

The sequencing sample was made of peripheral blood. V and J are TRBV30 and TRBJ2-2, with D possibly TRBD1 on 5 matching bases. This clonotype was sampled from a man aged 35 to 55 with active or convalescent COVID-19. This chain's CDR3 is CAWAQGSIAGELFF. The DNA for the CDR3 is TGTGCCTGGGCCCAGGGATCGATAGCCGGGGAGCTGTTTTTT.